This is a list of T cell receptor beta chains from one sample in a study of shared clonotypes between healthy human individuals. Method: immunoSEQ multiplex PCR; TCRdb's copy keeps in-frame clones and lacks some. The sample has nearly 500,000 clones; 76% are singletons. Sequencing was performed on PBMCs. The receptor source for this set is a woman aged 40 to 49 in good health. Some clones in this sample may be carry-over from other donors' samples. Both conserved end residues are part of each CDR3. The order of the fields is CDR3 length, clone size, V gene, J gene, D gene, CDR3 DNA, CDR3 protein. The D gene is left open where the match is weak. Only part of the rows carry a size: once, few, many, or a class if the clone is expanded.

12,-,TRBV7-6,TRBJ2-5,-,TGTGCCAGCAGCCGAGCAGAAGAGACCCAGTACTTC,CASSRAEETQYF
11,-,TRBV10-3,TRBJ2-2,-,TGTGCCATCGGCTTCACCGGGGAGCTGTTTTTT,CAIGFTGELFF
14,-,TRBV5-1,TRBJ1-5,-,TGCGCCAGCAGCCCCGGCGGTAGCAATCAGCCCCAGCATTTT,CASSPGGSNQPQHF
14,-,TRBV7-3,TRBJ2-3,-,TGTGCCAGCAGCTTATACCGGGAGATGGATACGCAGTATTTT,CASSLYREMDTQYF
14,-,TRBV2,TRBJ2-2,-,TGTGCCAGCAGTTTCAGGGGTAACACCGGGGAGCTGTTTTTT,CASSFRGNTGELFF
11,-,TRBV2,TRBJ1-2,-,TGTGCCAGTACGGGGGGAGCTGGCTACACCTTC,CASTGGAGYTF
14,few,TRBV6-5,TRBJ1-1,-,TGTGCCAGCAGTTACTCGACAGAGAACACTGAAGCTTTCTTT,CASSYSTENTEAFF
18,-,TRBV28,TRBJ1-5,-,TGTGCCAGCAGTTTACCGGGGGTGGGGGGGCCGCACGGTCAGCCCCAGCATTTT,CASSLPGVGGPHGQPQHF
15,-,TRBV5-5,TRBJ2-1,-,TGTGCCAGCAGCTTGGAGGGCCTAGCCTACAATGAGCAGTTCTTC,CASSLEGLAYNEQFF
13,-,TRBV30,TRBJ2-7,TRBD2,TGTGCCTGGAGAGCGGGAGCTTCGTACGAGCAGTACTTC,CAWRAGASYEQYF
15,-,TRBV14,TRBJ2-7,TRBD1,TGTGCCAGCAGCCAAGGGACAGGGGGCGGGTACGAGCAGTACTTC,CASSQGTGGGYEQYF
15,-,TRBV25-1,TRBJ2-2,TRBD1,TGTGCCAGCAGTGAAGGGGCAGGGGGCGCTGGGGAGCTGTTTTTT,CASSEGAGGAGELFF
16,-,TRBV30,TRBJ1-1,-,TGTGCCTGGAGTGGAGGGTTGTTGTCAGTGAACACTGAAGCTTTCTTT,CAWSGGLLSVNTEAFF
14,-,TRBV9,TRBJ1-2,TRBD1,TGTGCCAGCAGCGCAAGGACAGGGGGCCCTGGCTACACCTTC,CASSARTGGPGYTF
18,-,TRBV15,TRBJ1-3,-,TGTGCCACCAGCAGAGAGGGTTTGGCGGGAGTGGGTGGAAACACCATATATTTT,CATSREGLAGVGGNTIYF
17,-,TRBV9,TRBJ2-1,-,TGTGCCAGCAGCGTCATAACCGGGGCCAGCTCCTACAATGAGCAGTTCTTC,CASSVITGASSYNEQFF
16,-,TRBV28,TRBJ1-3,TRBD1,TGTGCCAGCACTTTGCGAGGGGGGACAGGGTCTAACACCATATATTTT,CASTLRGGTGSNTIYF
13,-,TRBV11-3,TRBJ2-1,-,TGTGCCAGCAGCTTAGGACTAGACAATGAGCAGTTCTTC,CASSLGLDNEQFF
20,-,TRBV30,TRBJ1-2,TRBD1,TGTGCCTGGAGTAGACATACTACCGGGACAGGGGGCCTAAAAAACTATGGCTACACCTTC,CAWSRHTTGTGGLKNYGYTF
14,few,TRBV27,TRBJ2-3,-,TGTGCCAGTCAACCGTCGTGGGGCACAGATACGCAGTATTTT,CASQPSWGTDTQYF
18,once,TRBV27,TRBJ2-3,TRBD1,TGTGCCAGCAGTCCTTACGGCTACCGACAGGGGAACACAGATACGCAGTATTTT,CASSPYGYRQGNTDTQYF
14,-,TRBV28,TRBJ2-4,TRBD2,TGTGCCAGCAAAGTCGGGGAGGGTATAAACATTCAGTACTTC,CASKVGEGINIQYF
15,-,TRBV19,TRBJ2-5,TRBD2,TGTGCCAGTAGTCCGGGGACTAGACCCCAAGAGACCCAGTACTTC,CASSPGTRPQETQYF
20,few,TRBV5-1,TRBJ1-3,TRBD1,TGCGCCAGCAGCTTGGAAGGACAGGGGGCGCTTAGTGGCTCTGGAAACACCATATATTTT,CASSLEGQGALSGSGNTIYF
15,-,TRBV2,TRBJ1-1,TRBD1,TGTGCCAGCAGACCGGCCTACAGGGGAGGGACTGAAGCTTTCTTT,CASRPAYRGGTEAFF
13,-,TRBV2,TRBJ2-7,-,TGTGCCAGCAGCTACGAGGGGGTCTACGAGCAGTACTTC,CASSYEGVYEQYF
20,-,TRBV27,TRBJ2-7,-,TGTGCCAGCACTACAGGGTTATCCCTCGAGCAGTACCGGTTATCCCTCGAGCAGTACTTC,CASTTGLSLEQYRLSLEQYF
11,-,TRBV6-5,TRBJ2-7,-,TGTGCCAGCAGTCTACGGGGCGAGCAGTACTTC,CASSLRGEQYF
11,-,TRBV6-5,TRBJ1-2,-,TGTGCCAGCTCAGGGGTCCGTGGCTACACCTTC,CASSGVRGYTF
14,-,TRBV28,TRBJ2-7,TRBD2,TGTGCCAGCAGAACTAGCGGGGGAACCTACGAGCAGTACTTC,CASRTSGGTYEQYF
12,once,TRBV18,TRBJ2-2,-,TGTGCCAGCTCACCAGTCGCCGGGGAGCTGTTTTTT,CASSPVAGELFF
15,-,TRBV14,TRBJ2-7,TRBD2,TGTGCCAGCAGCCAAGGAGCGGGAGGGCCCTACGAGCAGTACTTC,CASSQGAGGPYEQYF
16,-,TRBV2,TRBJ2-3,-,TGTGCCAGCAGTGAAGGCTCTTGGGGGGCCGCAGATACGCAGTATTTT,CASSEGSWGAADTQYF
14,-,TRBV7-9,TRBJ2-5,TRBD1,TGTGCCAGCAGCCCAGGGACAGGGGGAGAGACCCAGTACTTC,CASSPGTGGETQYF
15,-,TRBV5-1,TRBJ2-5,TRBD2,TGCGCCAGCAGCCCCAGTCGGGGGGGCCGAGAGACCCAGTACTTC,CASSPSRGGRETQYF
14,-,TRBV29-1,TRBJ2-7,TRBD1,TGCAGCGTTGAGGGGGGACAGGGTAACTACGAGCAGTACTTC,CSVEGGQGNYEQYF
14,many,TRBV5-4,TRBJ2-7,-,TGTGCCAGCAGCCCTGGGACGGAGAGGGGCGAGCAGTACTTC,CASSPGTERGEQYF
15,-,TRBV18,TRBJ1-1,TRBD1,TGTGCCAGCTCACTGGCAGGGGGAGAGAACACTGAAGCTTTCTTT,CASSLAGGENTEAFF
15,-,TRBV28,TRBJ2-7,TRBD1,TGTGCCAGCAGTTCCGGGACAGGGGGCCGCTACGAGCAGTACTTC,CASSSGTGGRYEQYF
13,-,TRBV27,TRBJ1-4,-,TGTGCCAGCAGTCACGGGGGTGGCGGAAAACTGTTTTTT,CASSHGGGGKLFF
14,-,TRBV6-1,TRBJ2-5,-,TGTGCCAGCAGTGAATTTGGGGGTCGGGAGACCCAGTACTTC,CASSEFGGRETQYF
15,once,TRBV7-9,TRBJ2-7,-,TGTGCCAGCAGCTTAGTATCCGGGAATGTGGCCGAGCAGTACTTC,CASSLVSGNVAEQYF
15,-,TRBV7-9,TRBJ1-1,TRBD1,TGTGCCAGCAGCAGGGGACAGGGCTCGGGCACTGAAGCTTTCTTT,CASSRGQGSGTEAFF
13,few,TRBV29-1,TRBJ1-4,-,TGCAGCGTTGACCCGGGGTCTAATGAAAAACTGTTTTTT,CSVDPGSNEKLFF
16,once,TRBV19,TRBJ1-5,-,TGTGCCAGTAGCCTGGGAGGTTTCGGACACAATCAGCCCCAGCATTTT,CASSLGGFGHNQPQHF
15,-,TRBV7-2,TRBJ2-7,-,TGTGCCAGCAGCTTAGTGCGGACGACGGTTTCCGGGCAGTACTTC,CASSLVRTTVSGQYF
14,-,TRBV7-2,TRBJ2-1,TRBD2,TGTGCCAGCAGCGACGGAGGACTAGCAGTTGAGCAGTTCTTC,CASSDGGLAVEQFF
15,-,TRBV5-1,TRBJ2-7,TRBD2,TGCGCCAGCAGCTTGAGCGGGGGCGCTGGGGACGAGCAGTACTTC,CASSLSGGAGDEQYF
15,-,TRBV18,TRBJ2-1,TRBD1,TGTGCCAGCTCACCGGGACAGGGGACCCACAATGAGCAGTTCTTC,CASSPGQGTHNEQFF
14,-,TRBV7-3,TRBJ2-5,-,TGTGCCAGCAGCTACTTCGGGCGGACTGAGACCCAGTACTTC,CASSYFGRTETQYF
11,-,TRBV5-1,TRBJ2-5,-,TGCGCCAGCAGCACAGGGGAGACCCAGTACTTC,CASSTGETQYF
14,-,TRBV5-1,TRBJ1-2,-,TGCGCCAGCAGCTTGGCCCCTGGGGTTTTTGGCTACACCTTC,CASSLAPGVFGYTF
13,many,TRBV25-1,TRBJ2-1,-,TGTGCCAGCAGTGCTTCCCCTGGGAATGAGCAGTTCTTC,CASSASPGNEQFF
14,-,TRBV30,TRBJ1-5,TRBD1,TGTGCCTGGAGTGTCCGACAGGGAACACAGCCCCAGCATTTT,CAWSVRQGTQPQHF
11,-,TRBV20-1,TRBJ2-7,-,TGCAGTGCTAGCCCAGTGGTCGAGCAGTACTTC,CSASPVVEQYF
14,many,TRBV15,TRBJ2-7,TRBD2,TGTGCCACCAGCATCCTAGCGGGACTAGACGAGCAGTACTTC,CATSILAGLDEQYF
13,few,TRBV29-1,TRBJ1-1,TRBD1,TGCAGCGTTCGGGACAGGGGGGGATCTGAAGCTTTCTTT,CSVRDRGGSEAFF